The 13 T cell receptor beta chains below were found in one sample sequenced in a study of blood T cell repertoires in COVID-19. Data came from immunoSEQ multiplex PCR; TCRdb stores just in-frame clones and leaves some out. Among about 190,000 clones listed, approximately 81% were seen once. Material for sequencing was peripheral blood. Receptors originate from a human donor in a cohort sampled during active COVID-19.

The CDR3 sequence: CASSFTTTDTQYF. The DNA of the CDR3 is TGCGCCAGCAGCTTTACTACCACAGATACGCAGTATTTT. The chain carries TRBV5-1 and TRBJ2-3; D remains ambiguous. The CDR3 is 13 amino acids. The germline V gene has CDR1 SGHRS and CDR2 YFSETQ. The V gene lost 2 bases and the J gene lost 2 bases, with 6 bases spanning the gap.

The chain employs TRBV5-1 and TRBJ2-1, with D possibly matching TRBD2 (7 bases). From germline, CDR1 is SGHRS and CDR2 YFSETQ. Deletions cut 4 bases from V and 4 bases from J, with 15 bases between. The length of the CDR3 is 15 residues. For the CDR3, the DNA is TGCGCCAGCAGCGAGGGGGGGACCTTATACAATGAGCAGTTCTTC. It is translated as CASSEGGTLYNEQFF.

The rearrangement links TRBV4-1 to TRBJ2-1; D is possibly TRBD2 (5 bases). Deletions cut 0 bases from V and 0 bases from J, with 12 bases between. Per the germline V gene, CDR1 is MGHRA and CDR2 is YSYEKL. The CDR3 runs to 17 residues. DNA of the CDR3: TGCGCCAGCAGCCAAGATCACGGCGGGTACTCCTACAATGAGCAGTTCTTC. Translation gives CASSQDHGGYSYNEQFF.

The chain couples TRBV5-1 to TRBJ1-1; D gene unclear. The CDR3 sequence is 12 residues long. Germline V gene sequence: CDR1 SGHRS, CDR2 YFSETQ. Between the trimmed V and J ends, which lost 7 bases and 4 bases, there was a span of 11 bases. The CDR3: CASQAEGTEAFF. In nucleotides, the CDR3 is TGCGCCAGCCAGGCCGAGGGCACTGAAGCTTTCTTT.

The chain carries TRBV28 and TRBJ1-1; D remains unclear. The CDR3 extends over 14 amino acids. V gave up 6 bases and J gave up 0 bases, with 11 bases separating them. Germline lookup yields CDR1 MDHEN and CDR2 SYDVKM. CDR3: CASREAAVNTEAFF. Written as DNA, the CDR3 is TGTGCCAGCAGAGAGGCGGCAGTGAACACTGAAGCTTTCTTT.

This chain joins TRBV28 and TRBJ1-2, with 7 bases lining up with TRBD1. Trimming at V came to 4 bases and at J to 5 bases, leaving 16 bases not matched to a gene. CDR1 and CDR2 from the germline V gene are MDHEN and SYDVKM. The CDR3 contains 17 residues. The CDR3 region is CASSSTVGDRVGYGYTF. In nucleotides, the CDR3 is TGTGCCAGCAGTTCCACCGTCGGAGACAGGGTAGGGTATGGCTACACCTTC.

This clone has more than one count but fewer than ten. The chain combines TRBV4-2 with TRBJ2-2; D not certain. The CDR3 is 14 amino acids. The germline V and J ends were trimmed by 1 base and 5 bases, with 8 bases remaining between them. Looked up from germline, CDR1 is LGHNA and CDR2 is YNFKEQ. The CDR3 DNA follows: TGTGCCAGCAGCCAAGGAGAGGATACCGGGGAGCTGTTTTTT. Protein sequence: CASSQGEDTGELFF.

This chain joins TRBV6-6 and TRBJ1-1, with TRBD1 as a possible D gene (6 bases). The germline CDR1 and CDR2 sequences are MNHNY and SVGAGI (reference sequence). This CDR3 is 14 amino acids long. V was pared by 5 bases and J by 1 base, with 11 bases between. For the CDR3, the DNA is TGTGCCAGCAGTGGACAGCGAACGAACACTGAAGCTTTCTTT. Its protein is CASSGQRTNTEAFF.

The chain carries TRBV18 and TRBJ2-7, with 10 bases aligning to TRBD1. From germline, CDR1 is KGHSH and CDR2 LQKENI. The CDR3 totals 18 residues. The trim removed 6 bases at V and 1 base at J, leaving 15 bases unmatched. CDR3 nucleotide sequence: TGTGCCAGCTCGATAGGGACAGGGGACCCAACCTATTCCTACGAGCAGTACTTC. It specifies CASSIGTGDPTYSYEQYF.

This clone was counted a single time. The chain has TRBV3-1 (or the pseudogene TRBV3-2) and TRBJ2-6; D may be TRBD1 (6 bases). The CDR3 loop spans 20 amino acids. The germline V gene encodes CDR1 LGHDT and CDR2 YNNKEL (reference sequence). The V gene lost 2 bases and the J gene lost 0 bases, with 20 bases spanning the gap. CDR3 loop: CASSQSFGDNTYSGANVLTF. In nucleotides, the CDR3 is TGTGCCAGCAGCCAATCATTTGGGGACAATACTTACTCTGGGGCCAACGTCCTGACTTTC.

The chain has TRBV3-1 (or the pseudogene TRBV3-2) and TRBJ2-5, with 12 nucleotides matching TRBD2. The germline V gene has CDR1 LGHDT and CDR2 YNNKEL (reference sequence). After removal of 0 bases from V and 2 bases from J, the junction contained 13 bases not matched to a gene. This CDR3 has 20 amino acids. The chain's CDR3 is CASSQEDPLAGGRDQETQYF. The CDR3 DNA reads as TGTGCCAGCAGCCAAGAAGATCCCCTAGCGGGGGGGCGGGATCAAGAGACCCAGTACTTC.

This chain connects TRBV18 to TRBJ2-3; D possibly corresponds to TRBD2 (6 bases). CDR1 and CDR2 from the germline V gene are KGHSH and LQKENI. Between the trimmed V and J ends, which lost 3 bases and 6 bases, there was a span of 13 bases. CDR3 size: 14 residues. CDR3 residues: CASSPPGLMDTQYF. For the CDR3, the DNA is TGTGCCAGCTCACCCCCGGGACTTATGGATACGCAGTATTTT.

The rearrangement links TRBV2 to TRBJ1-6; 8 positions agree with TRBD1. V lost 6 bases, J lost 9 bases, and 4 bases stayed unmatched. This CDR3 has 13 residues. Germline V gives CDR1 SNHLY, CDR2 FYNNEI. The CDR3 coding sequence is TGTGCCAGCAGGGGGACAGGTTCTTCACCCCTCCACTTT. Its protein is CASRGTGSSPLHF. Using reference TRBV2 and TRBJ1-6 for the parts outside the CDR3, the full variable domain is EPEVTQTPSHQVTQMGQEVILRCVPISNHLYFYWYRQILGQKVEFLVSFYNNEISEKSEIFDDQFSVERPDGSNFTLKIRSTKLEDSAMYFCASRGTGSSPLHFGNGTRLTVT.